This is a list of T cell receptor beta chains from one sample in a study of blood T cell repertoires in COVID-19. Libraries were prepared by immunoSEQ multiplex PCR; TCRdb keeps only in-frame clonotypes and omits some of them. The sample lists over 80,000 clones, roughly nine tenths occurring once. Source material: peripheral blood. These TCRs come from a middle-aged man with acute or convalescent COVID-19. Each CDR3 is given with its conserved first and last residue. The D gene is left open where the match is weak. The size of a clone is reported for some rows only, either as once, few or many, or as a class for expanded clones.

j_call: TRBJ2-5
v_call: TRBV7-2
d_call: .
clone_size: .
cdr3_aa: CASSGGRTWGETQYF
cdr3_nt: TGTGCCAGCAGCGGGGGGAGGACGTGGGGCGAGACCCAGTACTTC

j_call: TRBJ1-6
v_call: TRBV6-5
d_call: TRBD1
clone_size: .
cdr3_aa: CASRKGTAYNSPLHF
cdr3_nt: TGTGCCAGCAGAAAAGGGACAGCCTATAATTCACCCCTCCACTTT

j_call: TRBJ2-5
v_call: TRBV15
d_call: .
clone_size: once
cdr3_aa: CATSRDQGQQETQYF
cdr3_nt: TGTGCCACCAGCAGAGATCAGGGGCAGCAAGAGACCCAGTACTTC

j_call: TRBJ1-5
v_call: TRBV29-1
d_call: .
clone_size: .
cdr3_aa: CSVEVLQPQHF
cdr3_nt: TGCAGCGTTGAAGTCCTTCAGCCCCAGCATTTT

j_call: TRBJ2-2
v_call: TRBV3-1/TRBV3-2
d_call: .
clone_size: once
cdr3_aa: CASSLWRSGELFF
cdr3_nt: TGTGCCAGCAGCCTATGGAGGTCCGGGGAGCTGTTTTTT

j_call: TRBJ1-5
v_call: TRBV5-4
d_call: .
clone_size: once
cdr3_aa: CASSLQGGDSNQPQHF
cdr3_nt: TGTGCCAGCAGCTTGCAGGGTGGGGATAGCAATCAGCCCCAGCATTTT

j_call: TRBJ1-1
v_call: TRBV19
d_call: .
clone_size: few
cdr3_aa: CASSIGAGGNTEAFF
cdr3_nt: TGTGCCAGTAGTATAGGAGCCGGGGGGAACACTGAAGCTTTCTTT

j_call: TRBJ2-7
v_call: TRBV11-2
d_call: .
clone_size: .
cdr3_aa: CASSLILGGEQYF
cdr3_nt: TGTGCCAGCAGCTTAATTCTTGGCGGCGAGCAGTACTTC

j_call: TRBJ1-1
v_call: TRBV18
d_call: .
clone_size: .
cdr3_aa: CASSLGVYTEAFF
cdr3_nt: TGTGCCAGCTCACTAGGGGTGTATACTGAAGCTTTCTTT

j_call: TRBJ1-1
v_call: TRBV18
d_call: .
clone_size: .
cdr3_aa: CASSLTGSDTEAFF
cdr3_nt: TGTGCCAGCTCACTTACAGGGTCTGACACTGAAGCTTTCTTT

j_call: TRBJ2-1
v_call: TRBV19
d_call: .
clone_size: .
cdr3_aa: CASSVPGEQFF
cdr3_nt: TGTGCCAGTAGTGTCCCCGGTGAGCAGTTCTTC

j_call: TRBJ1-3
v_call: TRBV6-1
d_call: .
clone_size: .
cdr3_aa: CASSDFVSSSGNTIYF
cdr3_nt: TGTGCCAGCAGTGATTTCGTATCGAGCTCTGGAAACACCATATATTTT

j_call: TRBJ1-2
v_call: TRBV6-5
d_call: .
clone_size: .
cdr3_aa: CASSYQQANYGYTF
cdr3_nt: TGTGCCAGCAGTTATCAACAGGCTAACTATGGCTACACCTTC

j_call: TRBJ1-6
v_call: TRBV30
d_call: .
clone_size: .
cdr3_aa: CAWRGTRGRYNSPLHF
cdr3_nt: TGTGCCTGGAGAGGAACCCGGGGGAGGTACAATTCACCCCTCCACTTT

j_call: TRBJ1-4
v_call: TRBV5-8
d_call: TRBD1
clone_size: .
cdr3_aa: CASSPDRGNEKLFF
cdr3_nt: TGTGCCAGCAGCCCCGACAGGGGTAATGAAAAACTGTTTTTT

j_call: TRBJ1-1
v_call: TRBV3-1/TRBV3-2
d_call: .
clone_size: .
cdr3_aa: CASSRESTEAFF
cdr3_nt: TGTGCCAGCAGCCGAGAGAGCACTGAAGCTTTCTTT

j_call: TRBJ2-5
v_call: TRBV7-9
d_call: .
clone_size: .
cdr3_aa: CASSLRRSAGLQETQYF
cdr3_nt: TGTGCCAGCAGCTTACGCCGAAGCGCTGGACTTCAAGAGACCCAGTACTTC

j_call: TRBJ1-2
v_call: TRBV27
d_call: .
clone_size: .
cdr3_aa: CASRPTANYGYTF
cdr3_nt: TGTGCCAGCAGACCGACAGCTAACTATGGCTACACCTTC

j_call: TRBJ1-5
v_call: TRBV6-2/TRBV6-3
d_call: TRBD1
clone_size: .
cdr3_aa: CASSNLRRDSLEPQHF
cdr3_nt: TGTGCCAGCAGCAACCTCCGCCGGGACAGTCTTGAGCCCCAGCATTTT

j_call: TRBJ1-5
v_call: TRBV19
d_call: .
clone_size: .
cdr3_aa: CASSTAGPHPAQHF
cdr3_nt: TGTGCCAGTAGCACCGCAGGGCCCCACCCGGCCCAGCATTTT

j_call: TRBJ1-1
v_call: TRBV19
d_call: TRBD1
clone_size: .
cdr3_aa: CASRDRESTEAFF
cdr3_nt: TGTGCCAGTAGAGACAGGGAAAGCACTGAAGCTTTCTTT

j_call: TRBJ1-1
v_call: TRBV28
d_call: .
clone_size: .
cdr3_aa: CASRVGGVTEAFF
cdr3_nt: TGTGCCAGCAGGGTTGGGGGGGTCACTGAAGCTTTCTTT